The 3 T cell receptor beta chains given below trace back to one sample, sequenced in a study of T-cell reconstitution after alpha-beta-depleted transplantation in children. Preparation of the TCRbeta library involved a method that used unique molecular identifiers. Each CDR3 protein gets one entry after TCRdb re-called the PCR reads with MiXCR. The table records fewer than 1 million distinct CDR3 sequences, around 17% of them present only once. The sample in question was PBMCs, mostly from graft donor cells, obtained 360 days after TCRalphabeta/CD19-depleted stem cell transplant. The origin of the receptors is a male patient under 18 who had a stem cell transplant for acute lymphoblastic leukemia, so the T cells may come from the graft donor.

This clonotype was observed a handful of times. The chain has TRBV19 and TRBJ1-2; the D gene is possibly TRBD1 (5 bases). The V and J ends lost 1 base and 5 bases respectively, with 14 bases between them. This CDR3 spans 15 amino acids. The germline V gene encodes CDR1 LNHDA and CDR2 SQIVND (reference sequence). For the CDR3, the DNA is TGTGCCAGTAGTATAGCGGGGCCCTTACTATATGGCTACACCTTC. This encodes CASSIAGPLLYGYTF.

The chain recombines TRBV7-6 with TRBJ2-1; weak D call: TRBD2 (6 bases). CDR3 size: 14 residues. V gave up 3 bases and J gave up 8 bases, with 14 bases separating them. The germline CDR1 and CDR2 sequences are SGHVS and FNYEAQ. This CDR3 is CASSLGLLRYEQFF. Written as DNA, the CDR3 is TGTGCCAGCAGCTTGGGACTCTTAAGGTATGAGCAGTTCTTC.

This clonotype was counted between two and nine times. The chain joins TRBV21-1 to TRBJ2-1; whether TRBD2, the table's D call, matches the DNA was not checked. TRBV21-1 is noted as a pseudogene. This CDR3 has 20 residues. The CDR3 DNA reads TGTGCCAGCAGCACAAGGGACAGGGGCCCGGGACTAGCGGGAGTGAATGAGCAGTTCTTC. It is translated as CASSTRDRGPGLAGVNEQFF.